The rows below give T cell receptor beta chains drawn from one sample of a study of blood T cell repertoires in COVID-19. TCRdb keeps only in-frame clones here, not all; method: immunoSEQ multiplex PCR. The data contain roughly 200,000 clones, roughly 85% of them singletons. The source material was PBMCs or T cells enriched from blood (not recorded which). The receptors here all came from a man aged 40-49 years who had recovered from COVID-19. CDR3s include the opening cysteine and the closing phenylalanine or tryptophan. Each record gives: D gene, J gene, clone size, V gene, CDR3 protein, CDR3 DNA. A D gene is named only where the DNA matches it firmly. A row's size may be missing; if present it is once, few, many or a size class.

TRBD2,TRBJ2-1,once,TRBV5-4,CASSLVVGGPGDEQFF,TGTGCCAGCAGCTTGGTGGTGGGAGGGCCGGGAGATGAGCAGTTCTTC
NA,TRBJ1-5,NA,TRBV3-1/TRBV3-2,CASSQGLASFYSNQPQHF,TGTGCCAGCAGCCAGGGTTTAGCGTCCTTTTATAGCAATCAGCCCCAGCATTTT
NA,TRBJ2-7,NA,TRBV11-1,CASSLGGGSEQYF,TGTGCCAGCAGCTTAGGGGGGGGCTCCGAGCAGTACTTC
NA,TRBJ1-2,NA,TRBV2,CASSSLAGGPYGYTF,TGTGCCAGCAGTTCCCTAGCGGGAGGGCCCTATGGCTACACCTTC
NA,TRBJ1-2,few,TRBV28,CASEEGGDYGYTF,TGTGCCAGCGAAGAGGGGGGGGACTATGGCTACACCTTC
NA,TRBJ2-7,NA,TRBV11-3,CASSSVSSGLGQYF,TGTGCCAGCAGCTCCGTATCCAGTGGTCTTGGGCAGTACTTC
TRBD1,TRBJ2-7,once,TRBV14,CASSKSGTVLYEQYF,TGTGCCAGCAGCAAATCCGGGACAGTACTCTACGAGCAGTACTTC
NA,TRBJ2-1,once,TRBV30,CASDIANYNEQFF,TGTGCCTCTGACATCGCCAACTACAATGAGCAGTTCTTC
NA,TRBJ2-7,NA,TRBV6-1,CASSEPQGTYEQYF,TGTGCCAGCAGTGAACCCCAGGGAACCTACGAGCAGTACTTC
NA,TRBJ1-3,once,TRBV29-1,CSVRVSGGNTIYF,TGCAGCGTTCGCGTAAGCGGTGGAAACACCATATATTTT
NA,TRBJ1-5,NA,TRBV12-3/TRBV12-4,CASSLARLQPQHF,TGTGCCAGCAGCTTGGCAAGATTGCAGCCCCAGCATTTT
TRBD1,TRBJ1-5,NA,TRBV28,CASSPRTGGNQPQHF,TGTGCCAGCAGTCCCCGGACAGGGGGCAATCAGCCCCAGCATTTT
NA,TRBJ2-1,NA,TRBV19,CASTPGRGNEQFF,TGTGCCAGTACCCCGGGTAGGGGCAATGAGCAGTTCTTC
TRBD2,TRBJ2-7,NA,TRBV13,CASSLWGTSGDYEQYF,TGTGCCAGCAGCTTGTGGGGGACTAGCGGGGACTACGAGCAGTACTTC
NA,TRBJ1-1,many,TRBV4-1,CASSRFGGTEAFF,TGCGCCAGCAGCCGCTTCGGGGGCACTGAAGCTTTCTTT
NA,TRBJ1-5,NA,TRBV7-2,CASSLRDQPQHF,TGTGCCAGCAGCTTACGGGATCAGCCCCAGCATTTT
NA,TRBJ2-7,NA,TRBV11-2,CASSLSDITPHYEQYF,TGTGCCAGCAGCTTGTCGGACATCACTCCACACTACGAGCAGTACTTC
NA,TRBJ1-4,NA,TRBV13,CASSLSGEKLFF,TGTGCCAGCAGCTTATCGGGTGAAAAACTGTTTTTT
TRBD2,TRBJ2-1,NA,TRBV19,CASSIGGTSGMVEQFF,TGTGCCAGTAGTATAGGGGGAACTAGCGGGATGGTTGAGCAGTTCTTC
TRBD1,TRBJ1-2,NA,TRBV6-5,CASSSQRDRGYGYTF,TGTGCCAGCAGTTCTCAACGGGACAGGGGCTATGGCTACACCTTC
NA,TRBJ1-3,NA,TRBV6-5,CASRGTSTGNTIYF,TGTGCCAGCAGGGGGACATCAACTGGAAACACCATATATTTT
NA,TRBJ2-3,NA,TRBV7-9,CASSFSAGSTDTQYF,TGTGCCAGCAGCTTCAGCGCGGGTAGCACAGATACGCAGTATTTT
TRBD2,TRBJ2-7,NA,TRBV10-2,CASSEIAGTSYEQYF,TGCGCCAGCAGTGAGATAGCGGGGACCTCCTACGAGCAGTACTTC
NA,TRBJ2-2,few,TRBV20-1,CSASPTGQNTGELFF,TGCAGTGCTAGTCCCACGGGACAGAACACCGGGGAGCTGTTTTTT
NA,TRBJ1-5,NA,TRBV7-9,CASSLSQGIQPQHF,TGTGCCAGCAGCTTAAGTCAGGGGATCCAGCCCCAGCATTTT
NA,TRBJ1-2,NA,TRBV9,CASSVASSPYGYTF,TGTGCCAGCAGCGTAGCCTCAAGCCCATATGGCTACACCTTC
TRBD1,TRBJ1-4,NA,TRBV9,CASSGGQVYEKLFF,TGTGCCAGCAGCGGGGGACAGGTATATGAAAAACTGTTTTTT
NA,TRBJ2-1,NA,TRBV21-1,CASTISGRRRDEQFF,TGTGCCAGCACCATTAGCGGGAGAAGGCGCGATGAGCAGTTCTTC
TRBD1,TRBJ1-2,NA,TRBV5-1,CASSPQGARNYTF,TGCGCCAGCAGCCCCCAGGGGGCGCGCAACTACACCTTC
NA,TRBJ2-3,NA,TRBV20-1,CSANFPDTQYF,TGCAGTGCTAACTTTCCCGATACGCAGTATTTT
NA,TRBJ2-7,once,TRBV7-8,CASSFIRSEQYF,TGTGCCAGCAGCTTCATCAGGTCCGAGCAGTACTTC